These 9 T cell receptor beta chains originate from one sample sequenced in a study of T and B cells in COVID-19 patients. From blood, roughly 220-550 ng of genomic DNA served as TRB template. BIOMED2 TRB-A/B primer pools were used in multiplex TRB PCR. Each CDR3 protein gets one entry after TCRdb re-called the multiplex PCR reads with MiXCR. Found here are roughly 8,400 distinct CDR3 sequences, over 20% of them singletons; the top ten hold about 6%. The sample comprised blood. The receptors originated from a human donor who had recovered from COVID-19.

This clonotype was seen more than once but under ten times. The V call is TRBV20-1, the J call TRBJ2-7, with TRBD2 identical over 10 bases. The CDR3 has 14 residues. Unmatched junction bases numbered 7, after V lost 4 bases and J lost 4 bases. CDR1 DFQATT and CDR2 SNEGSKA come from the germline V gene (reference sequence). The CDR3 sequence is CSAMSSGREYEQYF. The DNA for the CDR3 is TGCAGTGCTATGTCTAGCGGGAGAGAATACGAGCAGTACTTC.

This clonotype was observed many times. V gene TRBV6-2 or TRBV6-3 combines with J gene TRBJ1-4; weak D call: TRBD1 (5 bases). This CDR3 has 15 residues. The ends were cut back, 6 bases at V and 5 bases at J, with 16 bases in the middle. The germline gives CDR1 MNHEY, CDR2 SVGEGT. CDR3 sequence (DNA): TGTGCCAGCAGCCGCCCCGGGGGACGGAATGAAAAACTGTTTTTT. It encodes CASSRPGGRNEKLFF.

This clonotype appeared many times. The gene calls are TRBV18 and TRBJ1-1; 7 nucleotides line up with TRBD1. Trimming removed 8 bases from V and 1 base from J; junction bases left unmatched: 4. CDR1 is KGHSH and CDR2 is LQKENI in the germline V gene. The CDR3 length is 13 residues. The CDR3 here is CASAGTANTEAFF. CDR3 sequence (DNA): TGTGCCAGCGCCGGGACAGCGAACACTGAAGCTTTCTTT.

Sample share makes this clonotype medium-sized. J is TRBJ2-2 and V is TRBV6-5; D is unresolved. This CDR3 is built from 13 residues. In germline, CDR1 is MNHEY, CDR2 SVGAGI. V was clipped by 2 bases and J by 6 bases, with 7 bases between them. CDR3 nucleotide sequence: TGTGCCAGCAGTTACGGTTGGGCCGGGGAGCTGTTTTTT. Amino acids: CASSYGWAGELFF.

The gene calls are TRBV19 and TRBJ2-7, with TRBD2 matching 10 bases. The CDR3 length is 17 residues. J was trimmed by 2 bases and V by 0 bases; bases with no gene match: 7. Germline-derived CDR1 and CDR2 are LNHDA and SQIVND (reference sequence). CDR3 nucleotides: TGTGCCAGTAGTATAGATTTAACTAGCGGGACACCCTACGAGCAGTACTTC. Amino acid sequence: CASSIDLTSGTPYEQYF.

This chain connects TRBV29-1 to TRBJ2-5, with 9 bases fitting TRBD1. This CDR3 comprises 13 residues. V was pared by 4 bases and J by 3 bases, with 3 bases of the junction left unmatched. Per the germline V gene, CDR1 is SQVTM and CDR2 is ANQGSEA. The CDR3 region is CSVGTGEKETQYF. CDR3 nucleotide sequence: TGCAGCGTTGGGACAGGGGAAAAAGAGACCCAGTACTTC.

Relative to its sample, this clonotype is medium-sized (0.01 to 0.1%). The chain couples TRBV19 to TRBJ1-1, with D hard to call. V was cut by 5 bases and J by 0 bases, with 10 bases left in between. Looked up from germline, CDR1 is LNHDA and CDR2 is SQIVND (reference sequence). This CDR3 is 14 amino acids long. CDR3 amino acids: CASSLGTMNTEAFF. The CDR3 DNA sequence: TGTGCCAGTAGTTTGGGCACAATGAACACTGAAGCTTTCTTT.

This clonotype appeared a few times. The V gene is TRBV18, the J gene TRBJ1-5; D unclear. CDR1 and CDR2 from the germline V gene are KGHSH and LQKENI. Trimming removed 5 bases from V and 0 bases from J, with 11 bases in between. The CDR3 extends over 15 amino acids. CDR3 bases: TGTGCCAGCTCAGGGATAAATCTTAGCAATCAGCCCCAGCATTTT. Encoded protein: CASSGINLSNQPQHF.

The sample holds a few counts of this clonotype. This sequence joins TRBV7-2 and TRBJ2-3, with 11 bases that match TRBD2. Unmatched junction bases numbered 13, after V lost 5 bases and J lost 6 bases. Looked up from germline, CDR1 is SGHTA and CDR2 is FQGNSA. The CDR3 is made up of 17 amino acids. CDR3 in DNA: TGTGCCAGCAGCATGTACCCGGGACTAGCGGTAGGGGATACGCAGTATTTT. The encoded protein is CASSMYPGLAVGDTQYF.